This T cell receptor (beta chain) was obtained from a study of blood T cell repertoires in COVID-19. On the study more broadly: Researchers got acute and convalescent COVID-19 samples from the United States, Italy and Spain. T cells, B-cell-depleted T cells, or PBMCs provided the cDNA or gDNA that served as material.

Original methodology: Reference gene primers were amplified, and this amplification served to estimate nucleated cell counts. The assay was immunoSEQ multiplex PCR, and TCRdb's table has in-frame clones only and misses some. D and trimming were read from the DNA, whereas the V and J calls and clone size are those reported in that table. The data show some 300,000 clones, about 85% seen once. Trimming cost V 4 bases and J 5 bases, with 12 bases left between them. This CDR3 has 13 amino acids. Looked up from germline, CDR1 is SGHRS and CDR2 is YFSETQ. The sequence derives from a woman aged 45-65 years with active or convalescent COVID-19. Sequenced input: peripheral blood. The chain couples TRBV5-1 to TRBJ1-1; D is possibly TRBD1 (6 bases). CDR3 sequence (DNA): TGCGCCAGCAGCGGTACAGGGTATACTGAAGCTTTCTTT. Amino acids: CASSGTGYTEAFF.